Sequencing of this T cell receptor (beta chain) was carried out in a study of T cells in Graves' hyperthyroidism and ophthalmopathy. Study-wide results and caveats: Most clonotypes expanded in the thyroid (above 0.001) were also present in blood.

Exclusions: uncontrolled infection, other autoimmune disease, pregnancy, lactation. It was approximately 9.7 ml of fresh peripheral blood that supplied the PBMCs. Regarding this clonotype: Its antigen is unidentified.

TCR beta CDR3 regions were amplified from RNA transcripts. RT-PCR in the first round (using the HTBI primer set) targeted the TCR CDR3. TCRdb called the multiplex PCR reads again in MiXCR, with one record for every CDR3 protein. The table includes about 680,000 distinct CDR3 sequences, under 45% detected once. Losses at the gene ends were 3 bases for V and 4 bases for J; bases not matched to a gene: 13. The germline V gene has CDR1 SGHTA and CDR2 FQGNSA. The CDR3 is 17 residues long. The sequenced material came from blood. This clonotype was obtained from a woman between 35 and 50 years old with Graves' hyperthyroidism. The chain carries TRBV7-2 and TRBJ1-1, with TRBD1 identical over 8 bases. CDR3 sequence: CASSLKMRQGRSTEAFF. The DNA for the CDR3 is TGTGCCAGCAGCTTGAAGATGAGACAGGGGAGGAGCACTGAAGCTTTCTTT.